The 27 T cell receptor beta chains below come from one sample, sequenced in a study of blood T cell repertoires in COVID-19. TCRdb's copy holds only in-frame clones and misses some; the assay was immunoSEQ multiplex PCR. This sample has about 350,000 clones; roughly 90% occur once, and the top ten carry 6% to 8%. Material for sequencing was peripheral blood. The origin of the receptors is a woman aged 70-85 years with COVID-19, enrolled during active disease.

This chain joins TRBV19 and TRBJ1-1, with 9 bases matching TRBD1. CDR3 length: 17 amino acids. J lost 0 bases, V lost 3 bases, and 8 bases had no gene match. CDR1 is LNHDA and CDR2 is SQIVND in the germline V gene (reference sequence). CDR3 in DNA: TGTGCCAGTAGTATTCGACAGGGGGGTCGCATGAACACTGAAGCTTTCTTT. Its protein is CASSIRQGGRMNTEAFF. Full variable domain (rest looked up from reference TRBV19 and TRBJ1-1): DGGITQSPKYLFRKEGQNVTLSCEQNLNHDAMYWYRQDPGQGLRLIYYSQIVNDFQKGDIAEGYSVSREKKESFPLTVTSAQKNPTAFYLCASSIRQGGRMNTEAFFGQGTRLTVV.

This clone was counted between two and nine times. This chain uses TRBV5-1 with TRBJ1-1; TRBD1 agrees at 8 bases. Looked up from germline, CDR1 is SGHRS and CDR2 is YFSETQ. The CDR3 has 14 amino acids. The ends lost 0 bases at V and 12 bases at J; junction bases unmatched: 10. DNA for the CDR3: TGCGCCAGCAGCTTGGACGGCCAGGGGGCCCCGACTTTCTTT. The encoded protein is CASSLDGQGAPTFF.

Points on this clone: Additional DNA sequences in this sample encode the identical CDR3. The chain couples TRBV11-3 to TRBJ2-5; 7 bases are a match to TRBD2. The CDR3 has 13 residues. The germline V gene encodes CDR1 SGHNT and CDR2 YENEEA. V was pared by 0 bases and J by 5 bases, with 0 bases of the junction left unmatched. The CDR3 sequence: CASSLEGGETQYF. Here the CDR3 DNA reads TGTGCCAGCAGCTTAGAGGGGGGGGAGACCCAGTACTTC. The whole variable domain, remainder taken from reference TRBV11-3 and TRBJ2-5, is EAGVVQSPRYKIIEKKQPVAFWCNPISGHNTLYWYLQNLGQGPELLIRYENEEAVDDSQLPKDRFSAERLKGVDSTLKIQPAELGDSAVYLCASSLEGGETQYFGPGTRLLVL.

The chain joins TRBV5-1 to TRBJ1-4; TRBD1 matches at 8 bases. V trimming: 0 bases; J trimming: 8 bases; junction bases outside the gene matches: 3. The CDR3 length is 14 residues. The germline CDR1 and CDR2 sequences are SGHRS and YFSETQ. The CDR3 protein is CASSLETGVEKLFF. The CDR3 DNA is TGCGCCAGCAGCTTGGAGACAGGGGTGGAAAAACTGTTTTTT.

This chain links TRBV27 with TRBJ2-2; no clear D gene. Germline loops: CDR1 MNHEY, CDR2 SMNVEV (reference sequence). V shed 7 bases and J shed 5 bases, with 11 bases lying between them. This CDR3 has 13 amino acids. This chain's CDR3 is CASTILGTGELFF. DNA of the CDR3: TGTGCCAGCACCATCCTAGGAACCGGGGAGCTGTTTTTT.

The V gene is TRBV5-1, the J gene TRBJ1-4; tentative D call: TRBD1 (6 bases). V lost 0 bases and J 5 bases, leaving 8 bases between the germline ends. The CDR3 is made up of 14 amino acids. From germline, CDR1 is SGHRS and CDR2 YFSETQ. In DNA form, the CDR3 reads TGCGCCAGCAGCTTGGGGGGGCTCAATGAAAAACTGTTTTTT. Protein: CASSLGGLNEKLFF.

V usage is TRBV5-1 and J usage is TRBJ1-3, with D tentatively TRBD1 (5 bases). This CDR3 comprises 12 residues. Trimming cost V 0 bases and J 11 bases, with 9 bases left between them. The germline V gene encodes CDR1 SGHRS and CDR2 YFSETQ. The CDR3 region has the DNA TGCGCCAGCAGCTTGGAGACAGTACCCATATATTTT. It translates to CASSLETVPIYF. Supplemented by reference TRBV5-1 and TRBJ1-3, the full variable domain reads KAGVTQTPRYLIKTRGQQVTLSCSPISGHRSVSWYQQTPGQGLQFLFEYFSETQRNKGNFPGRFSGRQFSNSRSEMNVSTLELGDSALYLCASSLETVPIYFGEGSWLTVV.

This clone has more than one count but fewer than ten. This chain uses TRBV6-5 with TRBJ1-1; D uncertain. Trimming took off 2 bases at V and 7 bases at J, with 11 bases between the two ends. Germline V CDR1 and CDR2: MNHEY, SVGAGI. CDR3 size: 13 residues. This chain's CDR3 is CASSYDSGFEAFF. CDR3 in DNA: TGTGCCAGCAGTTACGATAGCGGTTTTGAAGCTTTCTTT.

The V and J genes are TRBV19 and TRBJ2-5, with TRBD1 matching over 9 bases. The V gene end was trimmed by 0 bases and the J gene end by 5 bases; junction bases not matched to a gene: 10. This CDR3 is built from 17 residues. Looked up from germline, CDR1 is LNHDA and CDR2 is SQIVND (reference sequence). The CDR3 coding sequence is TGTGCCAGTAGTATAGAACCGGGACAGGGATTTGGGGAGACCCAGTACTTC. This encodes CASSIEPGQGFGETQYF.

The gene calls are TRBV3-1 (or the pseudogene TRBV3-2) and TRBJ1-5; possibly TRBD1 for D (6 bases). CDR1 and CDR2 from the germline V gene are LGHDT and YNNKEL (reference sequence). The length of the CDR3 is 15 residues. V dropped 0 bases and J dropped 7 bases, with 13 bases sitting between them. CDR3 DNA sequence: TGTGCCAGCAGCCAAGATACGGGGGGCGGGCAGCCCCAGCATTTT. Its protein product is CASSQDTGGGQPQHF.

In this sample, this clone turned up a few times. The V and J genes are TRBV29-1 and TRBJ2-3; D gene unclear. CDR3 size: 15 residues. The V end lost 6 bases, the J end lost 3 bases, and 19 bases lay between the germline ends. Germline-derived CDR1 and CDR2 are SQVTM and ANQGSEA. CDR3 DNA sequence: TGCAGCGTCTTTCGCCCCAAATCGGGTACAGATACGCAGTATTTT. It is translated as CSVFRPKSGTDTQYF.

The chain links TRBV6-1 to TRBJ1-6; the D gene is possibly TRBD1 (5 bases). The CDR3 covers 14 residues. Germline values: CDR1 MNHNS, CDR2 SASEGT. V lost 2 bases and J lost 10, with 12 bases in between. The CDR3: CASSELGDRSPLHF. CDR3 in DNA: TGTGCCAGCAGTGAATTAGGGGATCGCTCACCCCTCCACTTT.

The chain joins TRBV18 to TRBJ1-6, with TRBD1 matching over 7 bases. The CDR3 length is 13 residues. Losses at the gene ends were 10 bases for V and 6 bases for J; bases not matched to a gene: 6. CDR1 and CDR2 from the germline V gene are KGHSH and LQKENI. This CDR3 is CATLGQANSPLHF. CDR3 bases: TGTGCCACCCTCGGACAGGCTAATTCACCCCTCCACTTT.

The chain employs TRBV27 and TRBJ1-5; perhaps TRBD1 as D (5 bases). The V end was cut by 6 bases, the J end by 6 bases, with 15 bases between. Germline CDR1 reads MNHEY; CDR2 reads SMNVEV (reference sequence). This CDR3 region has 14 residues. This CDR3 reads CASRPGVFGQPQHF. In nucleotides, the CDR3 is TGTGCCAGCAGACCGGGGGTCTTTGGTCAGCCCCAGCATTTT.

V gene TRBV5-6 combines with J gene TRBJ1-2; 10 bases line up with TRBD1. This CDR3 comprises 14 residues. Trimming removed 2 bases from V and 7 bases from J; junction bases left unmatched: 5. Germline V gives CDR1 SGHDT, CDR2 YYEEEE. In DNA, the CDR3 is TGTGCCAGCAGCTTTTGGGGGGACAGGGGTGGCTACACCTTC. Amino acid sequence: CASSFWGDRGGYTF. The whole variable domain, filled in from reference TRBV5-6 and TRBJ1-2, reads DAGVTQSPTHLIKTRGQQVTLRCSPKSGHDTVSWYQQALGQGPQFIFQYYEEEERQRGNFPDRFSGHQFPNYSSELNVNALLLGDSALYLCASSFWGDRGGYTFGSGTRLTVV.

V usage is TRBV19 and J usage is TRBJ1-2; 9 bases line up with TRBD1. Per the germline V gene, CDR1 is LNHDA and CDR2 is SQIVND (reference sequence). Losses at the gene ends were 8 bases for V and 6 bases for J; bases not matched to a gene: 4. This CDR3 spans 12 amino acids. CDR3 loop: CASGTGRHGYTF. The CDR3 DNA reads as TGTGCCAGTGGGACAGGGCGACATGGCTACACCTTC. The whole variable domain, remainder taken from reference TRBV19 and TRBJ1-2, is DGGITQSPKYLFRKEGQNVTLSCEQNLNHDAMYWYRQDPGQGLRLIYYSQIVNDFQKGDIAEGYSVSREKKESFPLTVTSAQKNPTAFYLCASGTGRHGYTFGSGTRLTVV.

The rearrangement uses TRBV29-1 and TRBJ2-2; D remains unclear. The V end was cut by 7 bases, the J end by 0 bases, with 6 bases between. This CDR3 is built from 12 residues. Germline V gene sequence: CDR1 SQVTM, CDR2 ANQGSEA. CDR3 sequence (DNA): TGCAGCGCGACTTCGAACACCGGGGAGCTGTTTTTT. Amino acids: CSATSNTGELFF.

CDR3 in amino acids: CASSRGQGGGNTIYF. The CDR3 bases are TGCGCCAGCAGCCGCGGACAGGGTGGAGGAAACACCATATATTTT. The chain uses TRBV5-1 and TRBJ1-3; 8 bases map to TRBD1. Germline V gives CDR1 SGHRS, CDR2 YFSETQ. Trimming at V came to 4 bases and at J to 4 bases, leaving 7 bases not matched to a gene. The CDR3 covers 15 residues.

This chain connects TRBV5-1 to TRBJ1-6; D is possibly TRBD1 (6 bases). Germline assignment: CDR1 SGHRS and CDR2 YFSETQ. V dropped 2 bases and J dropped 7 bases, with 13 bases sitting between them. This CDR3 region has 15 residues. Written as DNA, the CDR3 is TGCGCCAGCAGCTTTAATGGGGGGGCGAATTCACCCCTCCACTTT. It yields the protein CASSFNGGANSPLHF.

This clone was recorded once. The rearrangement links TRBV12-5 to TRBJ1-5, with unresolved D. The germline V gene has CDR1 LGHNT and CDR2 FRNRAP. CDR3 length equals 14 residues. The ends were cut back, 2 bases at V and 7 bases at J, with 12 bases in the middle. The CDR3, as DNA: TGTGCTAGTGGTTTGCACGGCCCCGGGCAGCCCCAGCATTTT. Its translation is CASGLHGPGQPQHF.

The chain has TRBV5-1 and TRBJ1-1, with D maybe TRBD1 (6 bases). This CDR3 comprises 14 residues. V shed 4 bases and J shed 3 bases, with 13 bases lying between them. Germline V lookup: CDR1 SGHRS, CDR2 YFSETQ. Here the CDR3 reads CASSKDREDTEAFF. The CDR3 DNA reads TGCGCCAGCAGCAAGGACAGAGAGGACACTGAAGCTTTCTTT.

This rearrangement joins TRBV5-1 to TRBJ2-7; 8 bases line up with TRBD1. The V gene end was trimmed by 4 bases and the J gene end by 6 bases; junction bases not matched to a gene: 12. There are 15 residues in the CDR3. Germline V gene sequence: CDR1 SGHRS, CDR2 YFSETQ. The CDR3 loop reads CASSQTNGQGVEQYF. For the CDR3, the DNA is TGCGCCAGCAGCCAAACTAACGGACAGGGAGTCGAGCAGTACTTC.

The chain combines TRBV30 with TRBJ2-1; maybe TRBD1 (6 bases). With 3 bases removed from V and 8 bases from J, the gap between germline ends came to 20 bases. Germline assignment: CDR1 GTSNPN and CDR2 SVGIG (reference sequence). This CDR3 is 15 amino acids long. DNA for the CDR3: TGTGCCTGGAGCTTAAGGTATAGGGGGATGGATGAGCAGTTCTTC. Encoded protein: CAWSLRYRGMDEQFF.

The CDR3 is CSVWTGYSGNTIYF. The CDR3 DNA is TGCAGCGTTTGGACAGGGTACTCTGGAAACACCATATATTTT. This chain links TRBV29-1 with TRBJ1-3, with 8 bases matching TRBD1. The CDR3 runs to 14 residues. With V trimmed by 5 bases and J by 0 bases, 3 bases remained unmatched. CDR1 SQVTM and CDR2 ANQGSEA come from the germline V gene.

The V call is TRBV18, the J call TRBJ1-5; 8 bases fit TRBD1. CDR3 length: 15 residues. From germline, CDR1 is KGHSH and CDR2 LQKENI. J lost 7 bases, V lost 3 bases, and 8 bases had no gene match. The CDR3 protein is CASSPLGQAPQPQHF. The CDR3 DNA sequence: TGTGCCAGCTCACCGCTGGGACAGGCCCCCCAGCCCCAGCATTTT.

This clone was seen once. The CDR3: CASSQSRDRGPGYTF. The CDR3 DNA sequence: TGTGCCAGCAGTCAATCGCGGGACAGGGGGCCTGGCTACACCTTC. This sequence joins TRBV2 and TRBJ1-2; 12 nucleotides match TRBD1. Per the germline V gene, CDR1 is SNHLY and CDR2 is FYNNEI. This CDR3 has 15 residues. The V gene end was trimmed by 5 bases and the J gene end by 7 bases; junction bases not matched to a gene: 8.

J is TRBJ2-7 and V is TRBV6-5; TRBD1 aligns across 12 bases. V trimming: 6 bases; J trimming: 5 bases; junction bases outside the gene matches: 5. The CDR3 has 14 amino acids. Germline values: CDR1 MNHEY, CDR2 SVGAGI. CDR3 bases: TGTGCCAGCAGCCGCGGGACAGGGGGCCACGAGCAGTACTTC. Its translation: CASSRGTGGHEQYF.